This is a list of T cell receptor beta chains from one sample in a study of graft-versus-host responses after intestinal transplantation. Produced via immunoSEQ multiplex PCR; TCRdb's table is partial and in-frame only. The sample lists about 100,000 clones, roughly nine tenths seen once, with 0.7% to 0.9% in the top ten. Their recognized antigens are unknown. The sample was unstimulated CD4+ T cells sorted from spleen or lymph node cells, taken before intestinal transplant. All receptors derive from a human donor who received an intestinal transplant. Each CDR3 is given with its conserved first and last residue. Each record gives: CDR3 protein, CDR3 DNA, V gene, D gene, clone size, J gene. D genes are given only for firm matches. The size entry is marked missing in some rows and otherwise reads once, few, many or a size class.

CASRAGGLYNEQFF TGTGCCAGTAGAGCGGGAGGGCTGTACAATGAGCAGTTCTTC TRBV19 TRBD2 - TRBJ2-1
CASSKGQGFNEQFF TGTGCCAGCAGCAAGGGACAGGGGTTCAATGAGCAGTTCTTC TRBV9 TRBD1 - TRBJ2-1
CASAPSTDTQYF TGTGCCAGCGCCCCAAGCACAGATACGCAGTATTTT TRBV9 - - TRBJ2-3
CASSLPQSTGELFF TGCGCCAGCAGCTTGCCGCAGAGCACCGGGGAGCTGTTTTTT TRBV5-1 - - TRBJ2-2
CASRASGTGGGYTF TGTGCCAGCAGGGCGTCGGGGACCGGTGGGGGCTACACCTTC TRBV6-4 - once TRBJ1-2
CASSYPSGGAKNIQYF TGTGCCAGCAGTTACCCTAGCGGGGGGGCCAAAAACATTCAGTACTTC TRBV6-7 TRBD2 - TRBJ2-4
CASSFAGQGAMDTQYF TGCGCCAGCAGCTTTGCAGGACAGGGAGCGATGGATACGCAGTATTTT TRBV5-1 TRBD1 - TRBJ2-3
CASSLETAYGYTF TGTGCCAGCTCACTAGAGACAGCCTATGGCTACACCTTC TRBV18 - - TRBJ1-2
CASSPGTSGYGETQYF TGCGCCAGCAGCCCGGGGACTAGCGGGTACGGGGAGACCCAGTACTTC TRBV5-1 TRBD2 once TRBJ2-5
CASSLGYTGELFF TGTGCCAGCAGCTTGGGGTACACCGGGGAGCTGTTTTTT TRBV5-4 - once TRBJ2-2
CASIAVASGHEQYF TGTGCCAGCATTGCCGTTGCGTCAGGGCACGAGCAGTACTTC TRBV28 - - TRBJ2-7
CASSSATRDRDTEAFF TGTGCCAGCAGCTCAGCCACAAGGGACAGAGACACTGAAGCTTTCTTT TRBV11-3 TRBD1 - TRBJ1-1
CASGGTRSSYEQYF TGTGCCAGCGGGGGGACTCGGAGCTCCTACGAGCAGTACTTC TRBV6-5 - - TRBJ2-7
CASSSEGNYGYTF TGTGCCAGCAGCTCCGAAGGGAACTATGGCTACACCTTC TRBV6-5 - - TRBJ1-2
CASYRGRLANYGYTF TGTGCCAGCTACAGGGGGCGCCTCGCTAACTATGGCTACACCTTC TRBV7-3 TRBD1 many TRBJ1-2
CAGSLAGQEGETQYF TGTGCCGGCAGCTTGGCCGGGCAGGAGGGGGAGACCCAGTACTTC TRBV5-4 - - TRBJ2-5
CASSQAPTNRGRLNGYTF TGCGCCAGCAGCCAAGCCCCCACTAACAGGGGGCGTCTGAATGGCTACACCTTC TRBV4-1 TRBD1 - TRBJ1-2